This T cell receptor (beta chain) was identified during a study of cytomegalovirus exposure and HLA in healthy donors. This CDR3 spans 14 amino acids. The germline V gene has CDR1 KGHSH and CDR2 LQKENI. V dropped 10 bases and J dropped 6; count of bases not matched to a gene: 9. Study conclusions and caveats: In a later analysis, V- and J-gene trimming of beta chains associated with a DCLRE1C missense variant, replicated independently.

Each donor was nominally healthy when sampled (though unrecorded immune exposures were likely). Concerning this clone: Its antigen is currently unknown.

The PCR made use of 60 Vbeta and 13 Jbeta primers. Original analysis: Later reanalysis found 70 million to 95 million unique TCR beta chains, roughly 10 million of them shared. The assay was immunoSEQ multiplex PCR, and TCRdb's table has in-frame clones only and misses some. The DNA gave D and trimming, while V, J and clone size come from that table. The sample gives roughly 150,000 clones, roughly 66% of which show up once; 1.5% to 2% is in the top ten. The sample was PBMCs. This TCR was recovered from a woman aged 18-29 years in good health and CMV-seronegative. V usage is TRBV18 and J usage is TRBJ2-2, with 9 bases fitting TRBD1. This CDR3 reads CATHQGQGAGELFF. CDR3 DNA sequence: TGTGCCACCCATCAGGGACAGGGAGCCGGGGAGCTGTTTTTT.